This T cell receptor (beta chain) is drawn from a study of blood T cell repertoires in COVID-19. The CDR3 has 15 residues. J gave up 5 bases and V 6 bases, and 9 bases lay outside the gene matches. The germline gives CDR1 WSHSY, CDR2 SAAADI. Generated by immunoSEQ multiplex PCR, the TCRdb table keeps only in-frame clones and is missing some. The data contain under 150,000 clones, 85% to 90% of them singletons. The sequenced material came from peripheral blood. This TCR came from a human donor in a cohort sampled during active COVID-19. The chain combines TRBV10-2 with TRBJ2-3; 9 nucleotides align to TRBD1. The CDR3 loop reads CASRETGTGRDTQYF. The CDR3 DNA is TGCGCCAGCAGAGAAACCGGGACAGGGAGAGATACGCAGTATTTT.